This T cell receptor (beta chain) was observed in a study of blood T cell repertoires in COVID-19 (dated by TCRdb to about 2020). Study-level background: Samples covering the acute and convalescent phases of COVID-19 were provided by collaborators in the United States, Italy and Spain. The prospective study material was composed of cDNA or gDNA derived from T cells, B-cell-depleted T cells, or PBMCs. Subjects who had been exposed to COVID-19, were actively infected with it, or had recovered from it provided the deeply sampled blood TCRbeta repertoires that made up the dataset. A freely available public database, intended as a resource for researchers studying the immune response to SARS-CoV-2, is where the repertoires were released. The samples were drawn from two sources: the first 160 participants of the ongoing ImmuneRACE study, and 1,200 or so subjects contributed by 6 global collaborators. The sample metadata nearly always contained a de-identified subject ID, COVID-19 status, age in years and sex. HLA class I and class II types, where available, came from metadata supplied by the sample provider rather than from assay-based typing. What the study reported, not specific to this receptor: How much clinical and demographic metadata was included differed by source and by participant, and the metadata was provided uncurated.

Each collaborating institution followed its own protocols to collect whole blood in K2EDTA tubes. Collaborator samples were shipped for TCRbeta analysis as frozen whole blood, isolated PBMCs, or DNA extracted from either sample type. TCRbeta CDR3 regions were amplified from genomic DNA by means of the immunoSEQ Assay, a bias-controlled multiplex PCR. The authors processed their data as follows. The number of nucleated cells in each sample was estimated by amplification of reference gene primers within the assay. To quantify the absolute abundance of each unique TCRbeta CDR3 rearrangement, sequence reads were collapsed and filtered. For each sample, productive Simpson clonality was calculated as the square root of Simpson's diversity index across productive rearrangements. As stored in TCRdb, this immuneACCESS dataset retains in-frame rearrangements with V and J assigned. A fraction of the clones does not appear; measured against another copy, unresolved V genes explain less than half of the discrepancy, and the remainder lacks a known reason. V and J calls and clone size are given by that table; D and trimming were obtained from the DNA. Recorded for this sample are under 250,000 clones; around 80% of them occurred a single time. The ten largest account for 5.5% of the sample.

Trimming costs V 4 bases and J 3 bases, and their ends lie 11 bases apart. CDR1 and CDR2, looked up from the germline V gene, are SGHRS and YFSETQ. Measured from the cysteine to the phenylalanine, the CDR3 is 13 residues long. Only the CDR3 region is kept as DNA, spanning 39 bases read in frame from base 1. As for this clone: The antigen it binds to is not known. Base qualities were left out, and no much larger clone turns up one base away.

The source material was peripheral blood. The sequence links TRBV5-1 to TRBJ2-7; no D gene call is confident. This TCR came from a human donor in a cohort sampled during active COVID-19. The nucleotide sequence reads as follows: TGCGCCAGCAGCCCTCCTGGCAGCTACGAGCAGTACTTC. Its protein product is CASSPPGSYEQYF.